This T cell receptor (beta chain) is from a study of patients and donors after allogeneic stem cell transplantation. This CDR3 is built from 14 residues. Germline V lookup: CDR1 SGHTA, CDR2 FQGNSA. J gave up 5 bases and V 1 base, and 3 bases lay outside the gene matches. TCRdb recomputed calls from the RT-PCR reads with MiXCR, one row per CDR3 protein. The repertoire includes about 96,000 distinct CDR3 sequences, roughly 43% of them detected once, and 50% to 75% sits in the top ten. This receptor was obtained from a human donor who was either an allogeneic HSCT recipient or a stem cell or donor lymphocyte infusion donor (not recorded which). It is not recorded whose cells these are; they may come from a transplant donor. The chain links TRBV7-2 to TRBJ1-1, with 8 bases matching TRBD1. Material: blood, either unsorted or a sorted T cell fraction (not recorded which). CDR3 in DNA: TGTGCCAGCAGCTTAGGACAGGGGAGTACTGAAGCTTTCTTT. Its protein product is CASSLGQGSTEAFF.